This T cell receptor (beta chain) was obtained from a study of blood T cells in healthy people across ages. Then a second PCR, running roughly 6 to 12 cycles, was carried out with a sample-barcoded 5' primer and a J-beta primer mix. TCRdb reanalysed the 5' RACE reads using MiXCR and keeps one entry per CDR3 protein. This sample has about 1.6 million distinct CDR3 sequences, with 30% to 35% found just once. This clonotype has more than one count but fewer than ten. Antigen unknown. Study-level findings and limits: Older age coincided with a roughly linear decline in TCR beta diversity per million T cells.

V was pared by 3 bases and J by 2 bases, with 17 bases between. CDR1 and CDR2 from the germline V gene are PRHDT and FYEKMQ (reference sequence). The CDR3 has 17 amino acids. The sequence was collected from a woman aged 25 to 39 in good health. Sequences were obtained from blood. This sequence joins TRBV13 and TRBJ2-1; D could derive from TRBD1 or TRBD2 (6 bases each). CDR3 in amino acids: CASSFAHQGRTYNEQFF. The CDR3 nucleotides read TGTGCCAGCAGCTTCGCCCATCAGGGGAGGACCTACAATGAGCAGTTCTTC. Filled out from reference TRBV13 and TRBJ2-1, the complete variable domain reads AAGVIQSPRHLIKEKRETATLKCYPIPRHDTVYWYQQGPGQDPQFLISFYEKMQSDKGSIPDRFSAQQFSDYHSELNMSSLELGDSALYFCASSFAHQGRTYNEQFFGPGTRLTVL.